This T cell receptor (beta chain) was recovered during a study of blood T cell repertoires in COVID-19. Overall study: The origin of the acute and convalescent COVID-19 samples was the United States, Italy and Spain.

From germline, CDR1 is MNHEY and CDR2 SVGEGT. V lost 9 bases to trimming and J lost 3 bases, with 11 bases between them. The CDR3 has 13 amino acids. In the authors' methods: Reference gene primer amplification gave nucleated cell count estimates. The table came from immunoSEQ multiplex PCR; TCRdb's copy has only in-frame clones and leaves some out. D and trimming were read from the DNA, whereas the V and J calls and clone size are those reported in that table. The sample shows 400,000 to 500,000 clones, approximately 91% of them seen only once. What was sequenced was PBMCs or T cells enriched from blood (not recorded which). The TCR sequence derives from a woman in her late teens or twenties who had been exposed to COVID-19. The rearrangement links TRBV6-2 or TRBV6-3 to TRBJ2-2; D is uncertain. Here the CDR3 DNA reads TGTGCCAGTAGTCTAGGTTACACCGGGGAGCTGTTTTTT. As protein: CASSLGYTGELFF.